Sequencing of this TCR beta chain was carried out in a study of CXCR3-negative and CXCR3-positive naive CD8 T cells. Whole-study findings and limits: Naive CXCR3-positive and CXCR3-negative cells shared similar TRBV-TRBJ usage, unlike memory cells.

As for this clonotype: The antigen is undetermined.

This CDR3 is 16 amino acids long. Germline assignment: CDR1 MDHEN and CDR2 SYDVKM. The authors prepared UMI-labeled TRB cDNA libraries by 5' RACE. With the 5' RACE reads reprocessed, TCRdb shows one record per CDR3 protein and no DNA. Recorded for this sample: about 120,000 distinct CDR3 sequences. Naive CD8+ T cells carried a CD45RO-CCR7+CD27+CD95- phenotype. V is TRBV28 and J is TRBJ2-7; TCRdb names TRBD1, which stays unverified in the absence of DNA. Sequencing was done on a sample of naive CXCR3- CD8+ T cells from blood. Stated subset: CD45RO-CCR7+CD27+CD95- naive CD8+ T cells lacking CXCR3 (TNR3-). The clonotype originates from a human donor in good health. Some clones in this sample may be carry-over from other donors' samples. CDR3 loop: CASSLGVGAASYEQYF.